The clone carrying this T cell receptor (beta chain) has ten or more counts. The V gene lost 3 bases and the J gene lost 3 bases, with 9 bases spanning the gap. The CDR3 extends over 13 amino acids. The germline V gene has CDR1 LNHDA and CDR2 SQIVND (reference sequence). The diagnoses drew upon clinical symptoms, serum thyroxine and TRAb, thyroid ultrasound and orbital computed tomography. What was amplified from RNA transcripts were TCR beta CDR3 regions. RT-PCR in the first round (using the HTBI primer set) targeted the TCR CDR3. Via MiXCR, TCRdb re-called the multiplex PCR reads, giving one row per CDR3 protein. The sample has more than 500,000 distinct CDR3 sequences; 14% to 15% are singletons. The entry originates in a study of T cells in Graves' hyperthyroidism and ophthalmopathy.

Sequences were obtained from blood. This receptor was obtained from a middle-aged woman with Graves' ophthalmopathy. The chain has TRBV19 and TRBJ2-7, with D maybe TRBD1 (6 bases). CDR3 sequence (DNA): TGTGCCAGTAGTATCCACAGGGACTACGAGCAGTACTTC. It is translated as CASSIHRDYEQYF.